This T cell receptor (beta chain) was sequenced for a study of blood T cell repertoires in COVID-19. In the study overall: Some COVID-19 samples were acute and others convalescent; all came from the United States, Italy and Spain.

Generated by immunoSEQ multiplex PCR, the TCRdb table keeps only in-frame clones and is missing some. The sample has around 250,000 clones, just under 90% seen once. Trimming pared 4 bases from V and 3 bases from J, leaving 10 bases between. The CDR3 has 14 residues. Looked up from germline, CDR1 is SGHAT and CDR2 is FQDESV (reference sequence). This clone turned up a few times. Exposed enrollees encountered a COVID-19 case at some point within 2 weeks before study entry. Input material: PBMCs or T cells enriched from blood (not recorded which). This receptor was obtained from a man aged 50 to 59 who had been exposed to COVID-19. J is TRBJ2-1 and V is TRBV11-1; the D is unclear. The CDR3 is CASSSRIIYNEQFF. CDR3 nucleotides: TGTGCCAGCAGCTCGCGGATTATCTACAATGAGCAGTTCTTC.